This T cell receptor (beta chain) was sequenced for a study of blood T cell repertoires in COVID-19. Across the study: Researchers got acute and convalescent COVID-19 samples from the United States, Italy and Spain. T cells, B-cell-depleted T cells, or PBMCs supplied cDNA or gDNA.

The CDR3 extends over 14 amino acids. Germline assignment: CDR1 LGHDT and CDR2 YNNKEL (reference sequence). V lost 3 bases to trimming and J lost 4 bases, with 10 bases between them. Original data processing: It was from reference gene primer amplification that nucleated cell counts were estimated. TCRdb's copy holds only in-frame clones and misses some; the assay was immunoSEQ multiplex PCR. Clone size and V and J calls were adopted from that table, with D and trimming inferred from the DNA. This table holds some 280,000 clones, around 90% found once. The V and J genes are TRBV3-1 (or the pseudogene TRBV3-2) and TRBJ2-1; D not certain. The material sequenced was peripheral blood. This TCR was recovered from a woman in her thirties or forties who had recovered from COVID-19. CDR3 loop: CASSQGAVYNEQFF. CDR3 bases: TGTGCCAGCAGCCAGGGTGCGGTATACAATGAGCAGTTCTTC.